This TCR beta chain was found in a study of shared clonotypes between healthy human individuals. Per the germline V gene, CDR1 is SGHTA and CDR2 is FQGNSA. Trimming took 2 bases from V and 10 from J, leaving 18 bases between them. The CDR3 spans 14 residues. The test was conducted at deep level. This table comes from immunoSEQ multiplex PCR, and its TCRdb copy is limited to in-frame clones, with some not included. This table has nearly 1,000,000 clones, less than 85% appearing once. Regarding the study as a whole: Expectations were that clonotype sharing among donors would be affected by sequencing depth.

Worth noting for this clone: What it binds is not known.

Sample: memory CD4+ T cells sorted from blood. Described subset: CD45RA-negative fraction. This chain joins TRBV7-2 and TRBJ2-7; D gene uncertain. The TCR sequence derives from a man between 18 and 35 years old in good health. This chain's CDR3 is CASSLQTGNAIQYF. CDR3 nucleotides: TGTGCCAGCAGCTTACAAACGGGTAATGCCATCCAGTACTTC.